A selection of T cell receptor beta chains follows, all from one sample in a study of shared clonotypes between healthy human individuals. Clones were read by immunoSEQ multiplex PCR, and TCRdb kept only the in-frame ones, dropping some. The table has millions of clones, around 93% seen once. The sequencing input was naive CD8+ T cells from PBMCs. The source is a young man in good health. Some clones in this sample may be carry-over from other donors' samples. CDR3s leave out the opening cysteine and the closing phenylalanine or tryptophan. Part of the rows lack a size; the others show once, few, many or a class for expanded clones.

cdr3_length	clone_size	j_call	v_call	cdr3_aa
11	few	TRBJ1-1	TRBV7-8	ASSPPANTEAF
10	.	TRBJ2-7	TRBV15	ATSRGGLEQY
13	.	TRBJ1-1	TRBV7-9	ASSTLQGWVTEAF
13	.	TRBJ2-7	TRBV6-6	ASSYRGAFKYEQY
11	once	TRBJ1-2	TRBV25-1	ASSATGSSGYT
12	.	TRBJ1-3	TRBV5-6	ASSQGLAGNTIY
13	.	TRBJ1-1	TRBV10-1	ASSESKGAFTEAF
10	.	TRBJ2-7	TRBV7-6	ARETQYYEQY
14	.	TRBJ2-1	TRBV19	ASSIDLRTGHNEQF
15	.	TRBJ1-4	TRBV15	ATSDGTGGDFNEKLF
12	once	TRBJ2-7	TRBV13	ASSPGTSAHEQY
11	.	TRBJ2-7	TRBV7-6	ASSLARAYEQY
12	.	TRBJ2-1	TRBV25-1	ASIGTSAYNEQF
13	.	TRBJ2-1	TRBV5-1	ASTAGTSGSNEQF
15	.	TRBJ1-2	TRBV13	ASSLGLGGQGKFGYT
13	.	TRBJ2-3	TRBV7-2	ASSLRNSLTDTQY
13	once	TRBJ2-5	TRBV5-1	ASSSQGLYQETQY